This T cell receptor beta chain is from a study of shared clonotypes between healthy human individuals. Background on the study: Each donor had three CD4 naive, three CD4 memory, two CD8 naive and one CD8 memory plate. Study observations and caveats: Some naive CD4 clonotypes, roughly 5%, turned up in common across four donors.

Profiled with immunoSEQ multiplex PCR; TCRdb holds only in-frame clones, not every one. The table has approximately 2.3 million clones, 90% to 95% seen once. A CD45RA-negative memory subset and a CD45RA+ naive subset were separated from the CD4+ cells. This CDR3 has 16 amino acids. Germline trimming cut 1 base from V and 6 bases from J; bases unmatched to any gene: 11. Germline CDR1 LGHNA, CDR2 YSLEER. As for this clone: The antigen is not known.

V is TRBV4-3 and J is TRBJ1-2, with 7 bases lining up with TRBD1. Source material: naive CD4+ T cells from PBMCs. As for subset: CD45RA+ positively selected. The clonotype was recovered from a man in his late teens or twenties in good health. Some clones in this sample may be carry-over from other donors' samples. The CDR3 nucleotides read TGCGCCAGCAGCCAAGTTAACAGGGGCTCTTGGAATGGCTACACCTTC. It yields the protein CASSQVNRGSWNGYTF.